Following are 5 T cell receptor beta chains from one sample sequenced in a study of shared clonotypes between healthy human individuals. Produced via immunoSEQ multiplex PCR; TCRdb's table is partial and in-frame only. The table lists fewer than 600,000 clones, 77% of them singletons. The sequencing input was PBMCs. These receptor sequences come from a woman aged 40 to 49 in good health. Some clones in this sample may be carry-over from other donors' samples.

In this sample, this clone turned up once. The chain has TRBV21-1 and TRBJ2-1; the D call of TRBD1 is as the table states it, not checked on the DNA. TRBV21-1 is recorded as a pseudogene. CDR3 length: 14 residues. This CDR3 is CASSAGQRNNEQFF. In nucleotides, the CDR3 is TGTGCCAGCAGCGCGGGACAGAGAAACAATGAGCAGTTCTTC.

This clone was recorded only once. One end of the junction does not line up with germline, which may come from a read error. Other DNA sequences in the sample encode the same CDR3. The chain links TRBV5-1 to TRBJ2-2; 9 bases agree with TRBD2. The CDR3 consists of 14 residues. The germline V gene has CDR1 SGHRS and CDR2 YFSETQ. Here the CDR3 DNA reads TGCGCCAGCAGCCCCTTAGCGGGAGCGGGGGAGCTGTTCTTT. This codes for CASSPLAGAGELFF.

The chain couples TRBV28 to TRBJ2-7, with TRBD2 as a possible D gene (5 bases). The CDR3 contains 15 residues. Per the germline V gene, CDR1 is MDHEN and CDR2 is SYDVKM. Trimming shortened V by 1 base and J by 7 bases, and 17 bases separated the two germline ends. The CDR3 DNA is TGTGCCAGCAGTTTATCAGCTGCTATGAGAGGGGAGCAGTACTTC. This translates into CASSLSAAMRGEQYF.

The genes are TRBV6-5 and TRBJ2-7; 9 positions match TRBD1. The CDR3 loop spans 14 amino acids. CDR1 and CDR2 (germline): MNHEY, SVGAGI. With V trimmed by 0 bases and J by 4 bases, 1 base remained unmatched. Here the CDR3 reads CASSYSDRGYEQYF. DNA for the CDR3: TGTGCCAGCAGTTACTCAGACAGGGGGTACGAGCAGTACTTC.

As for this clone: A far larger clone differs by one base, so this is likely a read error. The gene calls are TRBV29-1 and TRBJ2-7, with D maybe TRBD1 (5 bases). The CDR3 runs 15 residues. The germline gives CDR1 SQVTM, CDR2 ANQGSEA. Between the trimmed V and J ends, which lost 6 bases and 7 bases, there was a span of 25 bases. The CDR3 protein is CSVASGFHGLREQYF. CDR3 DNA sequence: TGCAGCGTAGCCTCAGGGTTTCACGGGCTTAGGGAGCAGTACTTC.